This TCR beta chain derives from a study of control samples from healthy donors and cancer patients. The table came from immunoSEQ multiplex PCR; TCRdb's copy has only in-frame clones and leaves some out. The profile covers roughly 43,000 clones, with around 87% appearing a single time and 10% to 13% taken by the ten largest. Germline assignment: CDR1 SNHLY and CDR2 FYNNEI. After removal of 4 bases from V and 3 bases from J, the junction contained 5 bases not matched to a gene. CDR3 length: 15 residues. This sequence originates from a woman aged 55-69 years with lung cancer. J is TRBJ1-2 and V is TRBV2, with 10 nucleotides matching TRBD1. Sequencing was performed on PBMCs. CDR3 DNA sequence: TGTGCCAGCAGTGGACAGGGGGCCGCAGACTATGGCTACACCTTC. This gives the protein CASSGQGAADYGYTF.